The 5 T cell receptor beta chains presented below share a single source sample, sequenced in a study of blood T cell repertoires in COVID-19. Only in-frame clones appear in the TCRdb table, and some are missing; sequencing was by immunoSEQ multiplex PCR. The sample shows about 170,000 clones, approximately 90% of them seen only once. The sequencing input was peripheral blood. These receptors came from a man aged 18 to 30 with active or convalescent COVID-19.

This chain links TRBV2 with TRBJ1-5, with D uncertain. Trimming took off 5 bases at V and 0 bases at J, with 17 bases between the two ends. From germline, CDR1 is SNHLY and CDR2 FYNNEI. CDR3 size: 17 residues. CDR3 DNA sequence: TGTGCCAGCAGTCTTGTGGCGGGCCTGATTAGCAATCAGCCCCAGCATTTT. It is translated as CASSLVAGLISNQPQHF.

This rearrangement joins TRBV5-1 to TRBJ2-7, with 8 positions matching TRBD1. Germline V gene lookup returns CDR1 SGHRS and CDR2 YFSETQ. The CDR3 consists of 14 residues. Germline trimming cut 4 bases from V and 2 bases from J; bases unmatched to any gene: 5. This CDR3 reads CASSADRGAYEQYF. DNA of the CDR3: TGCGCCAGCAGCGCCGACAGGGGAGCCTACGAGCAGTACTTC.

DNA for the CDR3: TGCGCCAGCAGCCAGGACGAATCCGGGACAACTATGAACACCGGGGAGCTGTTTTTT. Protein: CASSQDESGTTMNTGELFF. V gene TRBV4-3 combines with J gene TRBJ2-2, with D possibly TRBD1 on 6 matching bases. Germline V gives CDR1 LGHNA, CDR2 YSLEER. The CDR3 runs 19 residues. The V gene lost 3 bases and the J gene lost 1 base, with 21 bases spanning the gap.

This rearrangement joins TRBV27 to TRBJ2-3; maybe TRBD1 (6 bases). V was trimmed by 3 bases and J by 6 bases, leaving 13 bases between them. Germline CDR1 MNHEY, CDR2 SMNVEV (reference sequence). This CDR3 region has 14 residues. CDR3 region: CASSFGTMIDTQYF. CDR3 bases: TGTGCCAGCAGTTTCGGGACAATGATTGATACGCAGTATTTT.

The chain couples TRBV2 to TRBJ1-3, with D unresolved. Trimming removed 0 bases at V and 8 bases at J, with 5 bases between. CDR3 size: 12 residues. Germline lookup yields CDR1 SNHLY and CDR2 FYNNEI. CDR3 sequence: CASSEAPDTIYF. The CDR3 nucleotides are TGTGCCAGCAGTGAAGCTCCGGACACCATATATTTT.